The 3 T cell receptor beta chains listed next were all sequenced from one sample in a study of T cell responses to AZD1222 COVID-19 vaccine. Generated by immunoSEQ multiplex PCR, the TCRdb table keeps only in-frame clones and is missing some. Of 90,000 to 100,000 clones listed, 70% to 85% are singletons. The sequencing used peripheral blood, collected 28 days after the second AZD1222 dose. The receptors were sampled from an adult who received the AZD1222 COVID-19 vaccine.

The V and J genes are TRBV28 and TRBJ1-6, with 8 bases lining up with TRBD1. Germline V lookup: CDR1 MDHEN, CDR2 SYDVKM. The CDR3 loop spans 12 amino acids. The V and J ends lost 8 bases and 8 bases, in that order; junction bases with no gene match: 2. CDR3 residues: CASGQGYSPLHF. CDR3 bases: TGTGCCAGCGGACAGGGTTATTCACCCCTCCACTTT. The full variable domain, with the rest looked up from reference TRBV28 and TRBJ1-6, is DVKVTQSSRYLVKRTGEKVFLECVQDMDHENMFWYRQDPGLGLRLIYFSYDVKMKEKGDIPEGYSVSREKKERFSLILESASTNQTSMYLCASGQGYSPLHFGNGTRLTVT.

This chain links TRBV7-2 with TRBJ2-5; D remains unclear. CDR3 length equals 14 residues. Germline values: CDR1 SGHTA, CDR2 FQGNSA. V lost 3 bases and J 3 bases, leaving 11 bases between the germline ends. The CDR3 loop reads CASSFRTAKETQYF. The CDR3 bases are TGTGCCAGCAGCTTCCGGACGGCTAAAGAGACCCAGTACTTC.

The chain links TRBV9 to TRBJ2-3; D is possibly TRBD2 (6 bases). The CDR3 has 16 amino acids. Germline loops: CDR1 SGDLS, CDR2 YYNGEE. V was cut by 4 bases and J by 0 bases, with 15 bases left in between. CDR3 loop: CASSPGGWDSTDTQYF. The CDR3 DNA follows: TGTGCCAGCAGCCCTGGGGGGTGGGACAGCACAGATACGCAGTATTTT.